A selection of T cell receptor beta chains follows, all from one sample in a study of blood T cell repertoires in COVID-19. Clones were read by immunoSEQ multiplex PCR, and TCRdb kept only the in-frame ones, dropping some. The repertoire holds under 250,000 clones, with 82% as singletons. Material: peripheral blood. These receptors were collected from an elderly woman with acute or convalescent COVID-19. Both conserved end residues are trimmed from each CDR3.

len,v_gene,j_gene,CDR3aa
12,TRBV6-5,TRBJ2-7,GITGLAGVYEQY
12,TRBV13,TRBJ1-1,ASSLRDTNTEAF
12,TRBV9,TRBJ2-5,ASSETGGLETQY
12,TRBV2,TRBJ1-1,ASSLRAGDTEAF
14,TRBV7-2,TRBJ2-1,ASTLQGSGGWDEQF
12,TRBV11-2,TRBJ2-1,ASSLGGGAGAPV
13,TRBV6-5,TRBJ1-4,ASSYSYSDSEKLF
10,TRBV29-1,TRBJ1-1,SVGQMNTEAF
15,TRBV7-6,TRBJ2-5,ASSSLRLAGGRETQY
14,TRBV4-2,TRBJ2-7,ASSLTGMLGMAEQY
15,TRBV5-5,TRBJ1-1,ASSRSGWDRAYTEAF
13,TRBV5-4,TRBJ2-5,ASSLQTGGRETQY
15,TRBV7-2,TRBJ1-4,ASSPTDRTGAREKLF
16,TRBV7-8,TRBJ1-5,ASSLALPGGYSNQPQH
12,TRBV19,TRBJ1-1,ASTPGGANTEAF
10,TRBV29-1,TRBJ1-4,SARGLDEKLF
11,TRBV19,TRBJ1-2,ASSLDPGYGYT
10,TRBV27,TRBJ1-1,ASSFSNTEAF
12,TRBV11-2,TRBJ1-1,ASSNGPRGTEAF
12,TRBV5-1,TRBJ2-6,ASSTGSGANVLT
16,TRBV4-1,TRBJ1-4,ASSQDYRGPGSNEKLF
13,TRBV19,TRBJ1-6,ASSGPYTGDSPLH
11,TRBV28,TRBJ1-1,AIQGAMNTEAF
12,TRBV27,TRBJ1-6,ASSGVWGDSPLH
13,TRBV28,TRBJ1-1,ASRGQGGMNTEAF
11,TRBV6-5,TRBJ2-7,ASGEQGMNEQY
16,TRBV7-9,TRBJ2-3,ASSPPIVWARHSDTQY
12,TRBV10-3,TRBJ2-2,AIGGGANTGELF
14,TRBV6-5,TRBJ1-2,ASSYESGTRNYGYT
12,TRBV27,TRBJ1-2,ASSQDRQYYGYT
13,TRBV6-5,TRBJ1-5,ASSSGQGDSQPQH
14,TRBV5-4,TRBJ2-7,ASSLGGPARGYEQY
9,TRBV20-1,TRBJ1-4,SARDLEKLF
11,TRBV3-1/TRBV3-2,TRBJ2-1,ASSHVPRNEQF
11,TRBV19,TRBJ1-3,ASSAPGTDTIY
13,TRBV5-4,TRBJ2-5,ASSLAGRGVETQY
13,TRBV5-4,TRBJ1-1,ASSLPTGRDTEAF
12,TRBV2,TRBJ1-5,ASSGQGGNQPQH
14,TRBV7-2,TRBJ1-5,ASSPFGQNSNQPQH
13,TRBV28,TRBJ1-4,ASMLAGGANEKLF
12,TRBV6-4,TRBJ1-2,ASSVGTGSYGYT
14,TRBV4-1,TRBJ1-2,ASSPRDRGAHYGYT
11,TRBV11-1,TRBJ1-2,ASSWTGFSGYT
11,TRBV28,TRBJ1-2,ASSRPANYGYT
10,TRBV18,TRBJ2-1,ASSPGPEGVF
13,TRBV6-5,TRBJ1-4,ASSPRGATNEKLF
13,TRBV18,TRBJ2-7,ASSHRDTTHYEQY
11,TRBV5-5,TRBJ1-5,ASSLFPTGPQH